Listed below are T cell receptor beta chains from one sample, sequenced in a study of blood T cells in healthy people across ages. TCRdb redid the calling of the 5' RACE reads with MiXCR, one entry per CDR3 protein. The sample consists of fewer than 650,000 distinct CDR3 sequences, 25% to 35% of them appearing once. This sample was also put to use in a study of T cells of mothers and their children.

Sequencing was done on a sample of blood. These receptors were collected from a boy younger than 10 in good health. Both conserved end residues are part of each CDR3. Fields, in order: J gene, V gene, D gene, clone size, CDR3 protein, CDR3 DNA. D genes are given only for firm matches. Only some rows state a clone size, as once, few, many or a class for expanded clones.

>TRBJ1-2|TRBV7-9|NA|NA
CASSPTVIYGYTF
TGTGCCAGCAGTCCTACAGTCATATATGGCTACACCTTC
>TRBJ1-2|TRBV6-6|NA|few
CASSSKTGWPYGYTF
TGTGCCAGCAGTTCCAAGACAGGCTGGCCCTATGGCTACACCTTC
>TRBJ1-4|TRBV25-1|NA|NA
CASRQGSEKLFF
TGTGCCAGCAGACAGGGAAGTGAAAAACTGTTTTTT
>TRBJ2-3|TRBV10-3|NA|NA
CAISESSRDTQYF
TGTGCCATCAGTGAGTCAAGCAGGGATACGCAGTATTTT
>TRBJ2-5|TRBV5-1|NA|NA
CASSLRPAGETQYF
TGCGCCAGCAGCTTGCGACCGGCAGGCGAGACCCAGTACTTC
>TRBJ1-1|TRBV7-9|NA|NA
CASRLVGWTGNTEAFF
TGTGCCAGCAGGTTAGTGGGCTGGACGGGGAACACTGAAGCTTTCTTT
>TRBJ1-2|TRBV25-1|NA|many
CASSKQGYGYTF
TGTGCCAGCAGCAAACAGGGTTATGGCTACACCTTC
>TRBJ1-1|TRBV6-2/TRBV6-3|TRBD1|many
CASSSPGTGNTEAFF
TGTGCCAGCAGTTCCCCCGGGACAGGGAACACTGAAGCTTTCTTT
>TRBJ2-1|TRBV3-1|NA|NA
CASSQERWGTYNEQFF
TGTGCCAGCAGCCAAGAAAGGTGGGGGACCTACAATGAGCAGTTCTTC
>TRBJ2-7|TRBV7-9|TRBD1|NA
CASSPTLRDRGRYERYF
TGTGCCAGCAGCCCCACCCTACGGGACAGGGGGCGGTACGAGCGGTACTTC
>TRBJ1-5|TRBV29-1|NA|NA
CSVVLSGDQPQHF
TGCAGCGTTGTTCTGTCTGGGGATCAGCCCCAGCATTTT
>TRBJ1-1|TRBV19|NA|NA
CASTLSFTNTEAFF
TGTGCCAGTACCCTCTCCTTTACTAACACTGAAGCTTTCTTT
>TRBJ2-4|TRBV6-1|NA|few
CTSRRLGGKNIQYF
TGTACCAGCAGACGACTAGGGGGAAAAAACATTCAGTACTTC
>TRBJ2-3|TRBV27|TRBD2|few
CASMSRGSPDTQYF
TGTGCCAGCATGAGCCGCGGGAGTCCAGATACGCAGTATTTT
>TRBJ1-2|TRBV12-3/TRBV12-4|NA|NA
CASSQQEPYGYTF
TGTGCCAGCAGTCAACAGGAGCCCTATGGCTACACCTTC
>TRBJ2-1|TRBV7-9|TRBD2|NA
CASSLGGGSPYNEQFF
TGTGCCAGCAGCTTAGGGGGCGGGAGCCCCTACAATGAGCAGTTCTTC
>TRBJ1-1|TRBV3-1|TRBD1|NA
CASSQGDRGAEAFF
TGTGCCAGCAGCCAAGGGGACAGGGGGGCTGAAGCTTTCTTT
>TRBJ1-2|TRBV27|TRBD1|NA
CASSSFSGGPGEGYTF
TGTGCCAGCAGTTCCTTTTCAGGGGGCCCTGGGGAGGGCTACACCTTC
>TRBJ2-1|TRBV12-3/TRBV12-4|NA|NA
CASSYGGGVNEQFF
TGTGCCAGCAGTTACGGCGGCGGGGTAAATGAGCAGTTCTTC
>TRBJ2-4|TRBV7-9|NA|NA
CASSLAGEVDIQYF
TGTGCCAGCAGCTTAGCGGGGGAGGTAGACATTCAGTACTTC